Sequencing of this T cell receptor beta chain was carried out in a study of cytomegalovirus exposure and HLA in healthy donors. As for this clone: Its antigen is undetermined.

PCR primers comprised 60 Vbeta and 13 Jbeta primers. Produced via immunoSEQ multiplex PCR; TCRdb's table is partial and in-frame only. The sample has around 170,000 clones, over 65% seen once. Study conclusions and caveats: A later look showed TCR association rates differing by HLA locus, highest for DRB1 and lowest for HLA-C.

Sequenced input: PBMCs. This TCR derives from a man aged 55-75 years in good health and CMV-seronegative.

The CDR3 reads CASSLGAGGQPQHF. The CDR3 coding sequence is TGTGCCAGCAGCTTAGGGGCAGGGGGACAGCCCCAGCATTTT. The chain carries TRBV7-8 and TRBJ1-5, with 7 bases matching TRBD1. Unmatched junction bases numbered 4, after V lost 1 base and J lost 7 bases. This CDR3 is 14 amino acids long. Germline assignment: CDR1 SGHVS and CDR2 FQNEAQ.